This TCR beta chain was identified in a study of T-cell reconstitution after alpha-beta-depleted transplantation in children. Broader study findings: Most T-cell counts and diversity one year after the transplant came from T cells that were newly produced.

TCRbeta library construction was performed incorporating unique molecular identifiers. Via MiXCR, TCRdb re-called the PCR reads, giving one row per CDR3 protein. The table has approximately 500,000 distinct CDR3 sequences, 25% to 30% seen once. The CDR3 sequence is 14 residues long. Germline CDR1 SGHTA, CDR2 FQGNSA. V lost 2 bases to trimming and J lost 3 bases, with 9 bases between them. To note about this clonotype: Antigen specificity is unknown.

The gene calls are TRBV7-2 and TRBJ2-3; D may be TRBD2 (5 bases). This TCR was recovered from a boy in the first two years of life with Wiskott-Aldrich syndrome, due to receive a stem cell transplant. The specimen was PBMCs, collected before TCRalphabeta/CD19-depleted stem cell transplant. This CDR3 reads CASSLLWRTDTQYF. CDR3 DNA sequence: TGTGCCAGCAGCTTATTGTGGAGGACAGATACGCAGTATTTT.